The sequence of this T cell receptor (beta chain) was determined in a study of T-cell reconstitution after alpha-beta-depleted transplantation in children. Germline CDR1 SNHLY, CDR2 FYNNEI. The CDR3 has 14 amino acids. Trimming left V 6 bases short and J 2 bases short, with 13 bases between. TCRbeta library preparation incorporated unique molecular identifiers. TCRdb used MiXCR to reprocess the PCR reads, holding one entry per CDR3 protein. The sample records some 520,000 distinct CDR3 sequences, roughly 33% being singletons. The source was PBMCs from the stem cell graft donor, collected from the stem cell graft. The source of this sequence is a human donor who donated a stem cell graft to a child with aplastic anemia. The chain recombines TRBV2 with TRBJ1-1; tentative D call: TRBD1 (6 bases). This CDR3 reads CASRTGSINTEAFF. The CDR3 coding sequence is TGTGCCAGCAGAACAGGGTCGATAAACACTGAAGCTTTCTTT.